Presented here are 5 T cell receptor beta chains from one specimen sequenced in a study of blood T cell repertoires in COVID-19. Repertoires were generated with immunoSEQ multiplex PCR, while TCRdb's copy carries only in-frame clones and drops some. The sample consists of more than 150,000 clones, about 83% of them appearing once. Input material: peripheral blood. These receptors came from a woman aged 18-35 years who had recovered from COVID-19.

On this clone: A read error may produce the germline difference seen at one junction end. The CDR3 protein is CASQPGGGGSQGLF. CDR3 DNA: TGTGCCAGCCAACCAGGCGGTGGGGGCTCACAGGGCCTCTTC. The chain carries TRBV18 and TRBJ2-1; D may be TRBD1 (6 bases). The CDR3 totals 14 residues. Germline V lookup: CDR1 KGHSH, CDR2 LQKENI. Using reference TRBV18 and TRBJ2-1 for the parts outside the CDR3, the full variable domain is NAGVMQNPRHLVRRRGQEARLRCSPMKGHSHVYWYRQLPEEGLKFMVYLQKENIIDESGMPKERFSAEFPKEGPSILRIQQVVRGDSAAYFCASQPGGGGSQGLFGPGTRLTVL.

This clone has more than one count but fewer than ten. The chain employs TRBV29-1 and TRBJ2-3; TRBD2 agrees at 9 bases. The V segment lost 7 bases and the J segment 4 bases; nucleotides outside the gene matches: 9. The germline V gene has CDR1 SQVTM and CDR2 ANQGSEA. The CDR3 contains 14 residues. CDR3 protein: CSETGAGGADTQYF. The CDR3 DNA follows: TGCAGCGAGACGGGAGCGGGAGGAGCAGATACGCAGTATTTT.

V is TRBV6-2 or TRBV6-3 and J is TRBJ2-3; the match to TRBD2 covers 11 bases. This CDR3 comprises 18 residues. The V gene end was trimmed by 2 bases and the J gene end by 1 base; junction bases not matched to a gene: 8. Germline values: CDR1 MNHEY, CDR2 SVGEGT. Here the CDR3 reads CASSYGGTSGRRTDTQYF. The CDR3 DNA sequence: TGTGCCAGCAGTTACGGGGGGACTAGCGGCCGCCGCACAGATACGCAGTATTTT.

This clone has a count of ten or more. This chain uses TRBV4-1 with TRBJ1-5; maybe TRBD1 (6 bases). The CDR3 sequence is 17 residues long. Germline CDR1 reads MGHRA; CDR2 reads YSYEKL. Trimming shortened V by 0 bases and J by 4 bases, and 16 bases separated the two germline ends. The CDR3 DNA is TGCGCCAGCAGCCAAGATGGTAGACAGGCGGAAAATCAGCCCCAGCATTTT. Translating it yields CASSQDGRQAENQPQHF.

The rearrangement uses TRBV6-4 and TRBJ2-2; the match to TRBD1 covers 10 bases. Unmatched junction bases numbered 2, after V lost 2 bases and J lost 5 bases. CDR1 is MRHNA, CDR2 SNTAGT, per germline. CDR3 size: 15 residues. Here the CDR3 reads CASSDGQGDTGELFF. CDR3 sequence (DNA): TGTGCCAGCAGTGACGGACAGGGGGATACCGGGGAGCTGTTTTTT.